This record concerns one T cell receptor beta chain sequence. Its target is not known. From germline, CDR1 is MNHEY and CDR2 SVGAGI. The CDR3 loop spans 15 amino acids. Between the trimmed V and J ends, which lost 3 bases and 6 bases, there was a span of 17 bases. Expressed TCRB transcripts were sequenced because the isolated RNA had all been reverse transcribed beforehand. Sequencing used immunoSEQ multiplex PCR; TCRdb keeps in-frame clones, though not all of them. The data contain hundreds of thousands of clones, around 65% of them singletons. The data were obtained in a study of beta chain features in type 1 diabetes. Study-wide background: All samples combined gave just under 110 million sorted cells for examination. The study's findings and limits: Junctions at VDJ sites from type 1 diabetes patients had fewer insertions and more deletions.

The receptor's source is a young man in good health. The chain couples TRBV6-5 to TRBJ1-2; no clear D gene. Sequencing was done on a sample of naive CD4+ T cells from blood. The CDR3 loop is CASSYGWRIEHGYTF. CDR3 nucleotides: TGTGCCAGCAGTTATGGTTGGCGGATAGAGCATGGCTACACCTTC.